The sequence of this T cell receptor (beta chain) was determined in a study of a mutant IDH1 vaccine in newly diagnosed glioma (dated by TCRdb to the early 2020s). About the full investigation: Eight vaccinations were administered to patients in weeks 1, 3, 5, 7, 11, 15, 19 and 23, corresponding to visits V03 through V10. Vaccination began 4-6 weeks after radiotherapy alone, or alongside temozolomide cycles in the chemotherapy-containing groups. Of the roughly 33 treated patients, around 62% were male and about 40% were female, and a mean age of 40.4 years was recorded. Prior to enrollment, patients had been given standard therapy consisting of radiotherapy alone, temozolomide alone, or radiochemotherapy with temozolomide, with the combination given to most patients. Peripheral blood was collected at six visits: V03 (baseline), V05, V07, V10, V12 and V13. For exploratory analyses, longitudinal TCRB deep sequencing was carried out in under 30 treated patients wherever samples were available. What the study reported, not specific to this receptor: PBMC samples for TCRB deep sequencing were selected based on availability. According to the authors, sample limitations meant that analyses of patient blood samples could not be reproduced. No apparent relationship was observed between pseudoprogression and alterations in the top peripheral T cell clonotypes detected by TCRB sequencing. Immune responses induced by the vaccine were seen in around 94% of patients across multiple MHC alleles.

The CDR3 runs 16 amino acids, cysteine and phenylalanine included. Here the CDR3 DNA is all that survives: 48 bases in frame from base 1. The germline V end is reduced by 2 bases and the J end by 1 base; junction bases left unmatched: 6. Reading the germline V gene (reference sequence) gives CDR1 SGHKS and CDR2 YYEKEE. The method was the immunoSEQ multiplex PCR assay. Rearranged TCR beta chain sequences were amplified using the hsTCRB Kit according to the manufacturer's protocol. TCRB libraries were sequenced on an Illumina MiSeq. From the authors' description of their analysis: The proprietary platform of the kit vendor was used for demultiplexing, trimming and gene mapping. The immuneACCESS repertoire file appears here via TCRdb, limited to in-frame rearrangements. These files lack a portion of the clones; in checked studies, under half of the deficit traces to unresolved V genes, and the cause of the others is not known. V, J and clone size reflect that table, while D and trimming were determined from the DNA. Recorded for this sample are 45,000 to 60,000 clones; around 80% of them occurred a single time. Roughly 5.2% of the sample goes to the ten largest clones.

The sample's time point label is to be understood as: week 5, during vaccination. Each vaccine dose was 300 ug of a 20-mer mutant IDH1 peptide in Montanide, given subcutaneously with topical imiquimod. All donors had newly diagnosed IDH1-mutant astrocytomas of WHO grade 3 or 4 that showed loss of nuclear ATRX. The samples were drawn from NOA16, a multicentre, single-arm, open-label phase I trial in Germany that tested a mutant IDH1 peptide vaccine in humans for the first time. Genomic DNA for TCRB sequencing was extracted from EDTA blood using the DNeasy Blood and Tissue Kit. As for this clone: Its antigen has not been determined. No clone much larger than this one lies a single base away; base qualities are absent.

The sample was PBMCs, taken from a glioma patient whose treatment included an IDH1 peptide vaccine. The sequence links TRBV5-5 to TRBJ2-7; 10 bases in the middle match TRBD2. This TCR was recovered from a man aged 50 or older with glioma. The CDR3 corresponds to CASSFSLAGVSYEQYF. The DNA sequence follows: TGTGCCAGCAGCTTTTCGCTAGCGGGGGTTTCCTACGAGCAGTACTTC.